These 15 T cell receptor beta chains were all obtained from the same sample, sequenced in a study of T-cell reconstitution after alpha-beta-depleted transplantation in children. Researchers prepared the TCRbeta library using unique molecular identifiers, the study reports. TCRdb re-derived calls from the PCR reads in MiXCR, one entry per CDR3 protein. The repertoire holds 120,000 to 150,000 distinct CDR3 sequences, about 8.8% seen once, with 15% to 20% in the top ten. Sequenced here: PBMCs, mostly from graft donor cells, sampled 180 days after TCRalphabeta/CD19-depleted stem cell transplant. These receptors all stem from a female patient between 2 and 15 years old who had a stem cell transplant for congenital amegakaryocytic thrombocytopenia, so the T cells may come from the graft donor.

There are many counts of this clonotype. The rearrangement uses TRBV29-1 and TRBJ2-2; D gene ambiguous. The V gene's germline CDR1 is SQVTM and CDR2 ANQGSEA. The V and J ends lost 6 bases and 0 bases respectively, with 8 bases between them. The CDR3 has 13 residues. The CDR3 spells CSVGRSNTGELFF. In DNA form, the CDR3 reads TGCAGCGTAGGTCGGTCGAACACCGGGGAGCTGTTTTTT.

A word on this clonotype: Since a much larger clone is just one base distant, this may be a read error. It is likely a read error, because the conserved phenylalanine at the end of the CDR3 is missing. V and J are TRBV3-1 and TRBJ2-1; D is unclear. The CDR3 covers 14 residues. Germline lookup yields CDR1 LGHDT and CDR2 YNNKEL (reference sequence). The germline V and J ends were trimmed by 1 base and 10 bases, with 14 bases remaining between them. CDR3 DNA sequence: TGTGCCAGCAGCCAAGCCCCGCTAGGTCGCGAGCAGTTCTCC. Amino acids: CASSQAPLGREQFS.

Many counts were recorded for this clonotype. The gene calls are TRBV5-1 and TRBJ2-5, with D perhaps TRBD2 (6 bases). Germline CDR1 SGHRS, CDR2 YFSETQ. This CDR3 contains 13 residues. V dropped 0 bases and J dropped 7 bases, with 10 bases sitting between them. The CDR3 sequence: CASSLDSGGTQYF. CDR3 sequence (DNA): TGCGCCAGCAGCTTGGATAGCGGCGGGACCCAGTACTTC.

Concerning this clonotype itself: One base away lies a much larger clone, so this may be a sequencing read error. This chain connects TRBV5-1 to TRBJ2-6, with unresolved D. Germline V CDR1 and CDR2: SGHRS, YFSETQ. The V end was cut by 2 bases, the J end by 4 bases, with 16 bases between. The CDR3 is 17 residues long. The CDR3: CASSLTVPGSGANVLTF. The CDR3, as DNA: TGCGCCAGCAGCTTAACAGTGCCAGGATCCGGGGCCAACGTCCTGACTTTC.

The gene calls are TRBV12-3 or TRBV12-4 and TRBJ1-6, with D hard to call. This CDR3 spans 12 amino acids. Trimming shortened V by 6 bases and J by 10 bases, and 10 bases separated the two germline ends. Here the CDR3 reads CASSPTDSPLHF. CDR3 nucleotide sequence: TGTGCCAGCAGCCCTACCGACTCACCCCTCCACTTT.

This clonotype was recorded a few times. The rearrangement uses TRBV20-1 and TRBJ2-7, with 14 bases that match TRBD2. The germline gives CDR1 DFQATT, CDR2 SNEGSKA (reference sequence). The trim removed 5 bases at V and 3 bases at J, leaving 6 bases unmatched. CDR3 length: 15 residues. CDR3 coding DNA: TGCAGTGCTGAGATCGGGACTAGCGGGGGCTACGAGCAGTACTTC. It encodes CSAEIGTSGGYEQYF.

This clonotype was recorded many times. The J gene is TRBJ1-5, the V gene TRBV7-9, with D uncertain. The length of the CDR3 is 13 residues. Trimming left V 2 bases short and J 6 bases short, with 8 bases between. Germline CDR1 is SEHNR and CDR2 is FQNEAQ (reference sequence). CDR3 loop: CASSLWEGQPQHF. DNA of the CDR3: TGTGCCAGCAGCTTATGGGAAGGTCAGCCCCAGCATTTT.

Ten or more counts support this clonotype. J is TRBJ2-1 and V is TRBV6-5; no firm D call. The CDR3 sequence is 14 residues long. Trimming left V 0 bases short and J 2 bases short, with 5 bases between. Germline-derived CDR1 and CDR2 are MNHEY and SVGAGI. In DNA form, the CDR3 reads TGTGCCAGCAGTTACTCGGCCCCCTACAATGAGCAGTTCTTC. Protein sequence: CASSYSAPYNEQFF.

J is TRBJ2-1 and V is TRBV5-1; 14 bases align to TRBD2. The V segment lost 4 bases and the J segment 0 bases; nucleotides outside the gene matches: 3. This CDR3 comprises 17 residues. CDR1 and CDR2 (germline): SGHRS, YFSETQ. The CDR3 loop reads CASSTGLAGGSYNEQFF. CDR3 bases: TGCGCCAGCAGCACCGGACTAGCGGGGGGCTCCTACAATGAGCAGTTCTTC.

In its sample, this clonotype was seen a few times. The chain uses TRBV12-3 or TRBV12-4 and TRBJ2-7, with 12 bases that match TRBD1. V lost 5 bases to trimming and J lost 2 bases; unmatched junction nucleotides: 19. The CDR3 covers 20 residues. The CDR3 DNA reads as TGTGCCAGCAGTCCTCCGGGACAGGGGGCGCTTGGGCTTCTACCCTACGAGCAGTACTTC. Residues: CASSPPGQGALGLLPYEQYF.

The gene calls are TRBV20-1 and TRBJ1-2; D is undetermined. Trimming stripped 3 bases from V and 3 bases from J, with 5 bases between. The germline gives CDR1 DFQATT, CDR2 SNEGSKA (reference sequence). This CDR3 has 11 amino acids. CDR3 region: CSASLHYGYTF. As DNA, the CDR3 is TGCAGTGCTAGCCTCCACTATGGCTACACCTTC.

CDR3 DNA: TGTGCCAGCAGTTTTCTCACCCCGGCTGGCAATGAGCAGTTCTTC. Its protein product is CASSFLTPAGNEQFF. This chain uses TRBV12-3 or TRBV12-4 with TRBJ2-1; D uncertain. The CDR3 loop spans 15 amino acids. V lost 3 bases to trimming and J lost 6 bases, with 15 bases between them.

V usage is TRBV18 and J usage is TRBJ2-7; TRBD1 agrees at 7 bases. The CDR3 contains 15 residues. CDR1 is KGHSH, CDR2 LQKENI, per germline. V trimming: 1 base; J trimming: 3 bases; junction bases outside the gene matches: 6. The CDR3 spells CASSPQQGFRYEQYF. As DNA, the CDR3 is TGTGCCAGCTCACCACAACAGGGGTTTCGCTACGAGCAGTACTTC. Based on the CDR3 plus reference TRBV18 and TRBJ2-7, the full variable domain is NAGVMQNPRHLVRRRGQEARLRCSPMKGHSHVYWYRQLPEEGLKFMVYLQKENIIDESGMPKERFSAEFPKEGPSILRIQQVVRGDSAAYFCASSPQQGFRYEQYFGPGTRLTVT.

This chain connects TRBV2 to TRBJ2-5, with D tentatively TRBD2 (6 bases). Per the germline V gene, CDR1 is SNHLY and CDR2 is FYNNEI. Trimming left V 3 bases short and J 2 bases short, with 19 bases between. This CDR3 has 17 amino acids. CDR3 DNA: TGTGCCAGCAGTGACGCTAGCGCATCGCCCTTTCAAGAGACCCAGTACTTC. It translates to CASSDASASPFQETQYF.

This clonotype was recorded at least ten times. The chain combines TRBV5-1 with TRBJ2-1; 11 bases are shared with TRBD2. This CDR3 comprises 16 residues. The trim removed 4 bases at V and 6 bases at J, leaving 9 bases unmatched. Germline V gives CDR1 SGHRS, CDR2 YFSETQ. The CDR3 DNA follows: TGCGCCAGCAGCGTGGTTGTTAGCGGGAGGGGCAATGAGCAGTTCTTC. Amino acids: CASSVVVSGRGNEQFF.